This T cell receptor beta chain was identified in a study of Graves' ophthalmopathy and Graves' hyperthyroidism. Study results and caveats: Most thyroid clonotypes with frequency above 0.001 were detected in blood too.

RNA transcripts provided the template for amplifying TCR beta CDR3 regions. HTBI primers served in a first-round RT-PCR, which a second-round multiplex PCR followed. TCRdb independently ran MiXCR on the multiplex PCR reads; one entry per CDR3 protein. The sample yields fewer than 650,000 distinct CDR3 sequences, about 24% seen once. Comments on this clonotype: Its antigen is unknown.

The CDR3 sequence is 13 residues long. Germline values: CDR1 LGHNT, CDR2 FRNRAP. V gave up 1 base and J gave up 6 bases, with 9 bases separating them. This chain joins TRBV12-5 and TRBJ1-2; D is unclear. Sequenced material: peripheral blood. This sequence was found in a woman aged 18 to 35 with stable Graves' hyperthyroidism. Some clones in this sample may be carry-over from other donors' samples. The CDR3, as DNA: TGTGCTAGTGGTTTGGCAGCCCCTAATGGCTACACCTTC. It codes for CASGLAAPNGYTF.